Shown below are 2 T cell receptor beta chains from a single sample sequenced in a study of T-cell memory formation after mild COVID-19. In TCRdb, the 5' RACE reads were re-called with MiXCR into one record per CDR3 protein. The sample includes some 250,000 distinct CDR3 sequences, roughly 10% of them seen just once. Sequenced input: PBMCs or a T cell subset sorted from them (not recorded which). These receptors all come from a man aged 18 to 30 who had mild COVID-19 (a few samples of this study predate the infection). Cell type and time point are not known.

This clonotype appeared a few times. The chain links TRBV6-5 to TRBJ2-2; D unresolved. Trimming took 2 bases from V and 6 from J, leaving 7 bases between them. The germline gives CDR1 MNHEY, CDR2 SVGAGI. This CDR3 has 13 amino acids. The CDR3 spells CASSYVGSGELFF. CDR3 nucleotide sequence: TGTGCCAGCAGTTACGTAGGTTCCGGGGAGCTGTTTTTT.

Comments on this clonotype: Relative to the germline gene, one junction end is altered; a read error may explain this. The V gene is TRBV20-1, the J gene TRBJ2-7, with 8 bases fitting TRBD2. This CDR3 region has 14 residues. Germline V gene lookup returns CDR1 DFQATT and CDR2 SNEGSKA (reference sequence). The CDR3 sequence is CIADSGTRDYEQYF. Written as DNA, the CDR3 is TGCATTGCTGACTCCGGGACTAGGGACTACGAGCAGTACTTC.